This paragraph covers one TCR beta chain sequence. This sample is drawn from a study of blood T cell repertoires in COVID-19. At the level of the study: The United States, Italy and Spain provided the acute and convalescent COVID-19 samples. T cells, B-cell-depleted T cells, or PBMCs supplied cDNA or gDNA.

In the original workflow: The assay estimated nucleated cells by amplifying reference gene primers. Produced via immunoSEQ multiplex PCR; TCRdb's table is partial and in-frame only. Clonal size and the V and J genes are those of that table, whereas D and trimming came from the DNA. This sample has 200,000 to 300,000 clones, with more than 70% found just once. Trimming took 3 bases from V and 2 from J, leaving 12 bases between them. Germline V gene lookup returns CDR1 SGHRS and CDR2 YFSETQ. This CDR3 is built from 14 residues. This TCR derives from a woman aged 45-59 years with acute or convalescent COVID-19. The sequenced sample consisted of peripheral blood. V usage is TRBV5-1 and J usage is TRBJ2-7; maybe TRBD2 (5 bases). CDR3 sequence (DNA): TGCGCCAGCAGCTCAGGACTTGTAACCTACGAGCAGTACTTC. It is translated as CASSSGLVTYEQYF.